This entry describes one T cell receptor beta chain. What it binds is not known. This sample stems from a study of blood T cells in healthy people across ages. Findings and limits, study-wide: Donor CMV infection status was unknown, possibly confounding age-related changes in expanded clonotypes. There were more naive CD4+ cells and higher diversity in long-lived donors than in aged donors.

Caucasian individuals from Russia who were healthy and aged about 6 to 90 acted as donors. J was trimmed by 6 bases and V by 1 base; bases with no gene match: 9. This CDR3 has 17 amino acids. The germline V gene encodes CDR1 MGHRA and CDR2 YSYEKL. Then a second PCR, running roughly 6 to 12 cycles, was carried out with a sample-barcoded 5' primer and a J-beta primer mix. TCRdb itself ran the 5' RACE reads through MiXCR, one entry per CDR3 protein. This table has fewer than 750,000 distinct CDR3 sequences, more than 45% appearing once. Sequenced material: blood. This clonotype was sampled from an older man in good health. The chain combines TRBV4-1 with TRBJ2-1; 10 bases agree with TRBD2. The CDR3 bases are TGCGCCAGCAGCCAAGTCCCAAGCGGGGGGGCTTTCAATGAGCAGTTCTTC. It yields the protein CASSQVPSGGAFNEQFF.